Listed here are 21 T cell receptor beta chains from one sample, sequenced in a study of CD8 T cells in ankylosing spondylitis (dated by TCRdb to 2015 to 2018). The study at large found these results: A TCR beta motif of fewer than 10 highly homologous amino acid variants appeared characteristic of blood from ankylosing spondylitis patients.

The method was 5' RACE. TCRdb shows the sequencer as Illumina HiSeq 2500. Through fastp at Q25 and MiXCR, TCRdb rebuilt clones from the public reads, retaining in-frame beta chains. Every CDR3 protein is listed once, alongside the most common genes and DNA of its rows. In this sample the table shows 700,000 to 850,000 distinct CDR3 sequences, over 9.5% of which occur a single time. 0.51% of the sample is taken by the ten largest. Their cognate antigens are unknown. Sequences were obtained from blood, either unsorted or a sorted T cell fraction (not recorded which). These receptors all stem from a male donor with ankylosing spondylitis.

The chain recombines TRBV27 with TRBJ1-2; 7 positions match TRBD1. Trimming cost V 5 bases and J 0 bases; bases outside gene matches: 15. CDR3 length: 18 amino acids. Germline V CDR1 and CDR2: MNHEY, SMNVEV (reference sequence). CDR3 coding DNA: TGTGCCAGCAGTACCCGACAGGGATGGTTTGGGGCTAACTATGGCTACACCTTC. It specifies CASSTRQGWFGANYGYTF.

The V and J genes are TRBV4-3 and TRBJ2-1; D is ambiguous. Germline CDR1 LGHNA, CDR2 YSLEER. This CDR3 spans 13 amino acids. Trimming removed 4 bases from V and 2 bases from J, with 6 bases in between. CDR3 loop: CASSPWAYNEQFF. In DNA form, the CDR3 reads TGCGCCAGCAGCCCGTGGGCCTACAATGAGCAGTTCTTC.

V is TRBV20-1 and J is TRBJ1-1; D unresolved. The CDR3 extends over 13 amino acids. CDR1 is DFQATT and CDR2 is SNEGSKA in the germline V gene (reference sequence). Trimming removed 1 base from V and 0 bases from J, with 6 bases in between. CDR3 amino acids: CSARVQMNTEAFF. The CDR3 DNA is TGCAGTGCTAGAGTCCAAATGAACACTGAAGCTTTCTTT.

This chain links TRBV29-1 with TRBJ2-1; TRBD2 matches at 11 bases. Germline lookup yields CDR1 SQVTM and CDR2 ANQGSEA. This CDR3 region has 13 residues. The CDR3 here is CTTAASGGFQQFF. The CDR3 bases are TGCACCACGGCGGCTAGCGGGGGGTTTCAGCAGTTCTTC.

Only a few counts were recorded for this clonotype. The chain uses TRBV7-2 and TRBJ2-7; TRBD1 or TRBD2 may be the D gene (7 bases each). Trimming removed 1 base from V and 11 bases from J, with 15 bases in between. The CDR3 runs to 13 residues. Germline values: CDR1 SGHTA, CDR2 FQGNSA. The CDR3 protein is CASSLESGDSKYF. DNA for the CDR3: TGTGCCAGCAGCTTAGAAAGCGGGGACAGTAAGTACTTC.

There are a few counts of this clonotype. This chain links TRBV4-1 with TRBJ1-6; no reliable D call. The V end lost 4 bases, the J end lost 6 bases, and 16 bases lay between the germline ends. CDR1 and CDR2 from the germline V gene are MGHRA and YSYEKL. The CDR3 totals 16 residues. The CDR3 sequence is CASSRPPSGINSPLHF. For the CDR3, the DNA is TGCGCCAGCAGCCGCCCCCCCTCGGGCATTAATTCACCCCTCCACTTT.

This clonotype was observed at least ten times. The rearrangement joins TRBV6-1 to TRBJ2-7, with 8 bases matching TRBD1. Germline CDR1 reads MNHNS; CDR2 reads SASEGT. The J segment lost 2 bases and the V segment lost 6 bases, leaving 6 bases of the junction unmatched. The CDR3 has 14 amino acids. The CDR3 is CASRRTGSAYEQYF. The CDR3 bases are TGTGCCAGCAGGAGGACAGGGTCAGCCTACGAGCAGTACTTC.

This clonotype has more than one count but fewer than ten. J is TRBJ2-1 and V is TRBV7-2; the D gene is possibly TRBD1 (5 bases). The germline V gene has CDR1 SGHTA and CDR2 FQGNSA. Between the trimmed V and J ends, which lost 0 bases and 9 bases, there was a span of 18 bases. This CDR3 spans 16 amino acids. The CDR3 nucleotides read TGTGCCAGCAGCTTAGCCCCAGACAGCACCTTCGGTGAGCAGTTCTTC. Translated: CASSLAPDSTFGEQFF.

A few counts support this clonotype. The chain uses TRBV11-2 and TRBJ1-1; D gene uncertain. Trimming stripped 4 bases from V and 1 base from J, with 10 bases between. Germline assignment: CDR1 SGHAT and CDR2 FQNNGV. The length of the CDR3 is 14 residues. CDR3 amino acids: CASSWQEQNTEAFF. As DNA, the CDR3 is TGTGCCAGCAGCTGGCAGGAACAGAACACTGAAGCTTTCTTT.

This chain joins TRBV20-1 and TRBJ2-5; 7 bases are a match to TRBD2. The J segment lost 5 bases and the V segment lost 6 bases, leaving 9 bases of the junction unmatched. Germline V lookup: CDR1 DFQATT, CDR2 SNEGSKA (reference sequence). The CDR3 covers 13 residues. CDR3 amino acids: CSAPGPGRETQYF. The CDR3 DNA follows: TGCAGTGCGCCGGGCCCCGGGAGGGAGACCCAGTACTTC.

This clonotype has only a few counts. The chain employs TRBV9 and TRBJ1-3; D is uncertain. CDR1 and CDR2 (germline): SGDLS, YYNGEE. The CDR3 covers 12 residues. Trimming pared 3 bases from V and 7 bases from J, leaving 8 bases between. Here the CDR3 DNA reads TGTGCCAGCAGCGAAACGGGGAACACCATATATTTT. Residues: CASSETGNTIYF.

CDR3 loop: CASSVRQGDRAFF. For the CDR3, the DNA is TGTGCCAGCAGCGTGCGGCAGGGGGATAGGGCTTTCTTT. The chain couples TRBV11-3 to TRBJ1-1, with 7 nucleotides matching TRBD1. V lost 5 bases, J lost 11 bases, and 11 bases stayed unmatched. This CDR3 has 13 residues. Germline-derived CDR1 and CDR2 are SGHNT and YENEEA.

This clonotype was counted between two and nine times. CDR3 coding DNA: TGCAGTGCTAACTCTAGAGGACAGCCGAATCAGCCCCAGCATTTT. Its protein product is CSANSRGQPNQPQHF. This chain connects TRBV20-1 to TRBJ1-5, with D possibly TRBD1 on 6 matching bases. Trimming cost V 4 bases and J 4 bases, with 17 bases left between them. The length of the CDR3 is 15 residues. Germline V gene lookup returns CDR1 DFQATT and CDR2 SNEGSKA (reference sequence).

This clonotype has only a few counts. The chain combines TRBV27 with TRBJ2-7; D possibly corresponds to TRBD2 (5 bases). Germline V CDR1 and CDR2: MNHEY, SMNVEV (reference sequence). The CDR3 is 14 amino acids. V shed 4 bases and J shed 5 bases, with 15 bases lying between them. The CDR3 DNA sequence: TGTGCCAGCAGTTCCCTAGGGAGCGCGAACGAGCAGTACTTC. It yields the protein CASSSLGSANEQYF.

V usage is TRBV28 and J usage is TRBJ1-1; D is ambiguous. V was clipped by 5 bases and J by 0 bases, with 16 bases between them. Germline CDR1 and CDR2: MDHEN and SYDVKM. This CDR3 has 16 residues. CDR3 in amino acids: CASSNRRRLMNTEAFF. DNA of the CDR3: TGTGCCAGCAGTAACCGCCGGCGGCTCATGAACACTGAAGCTTTCTTT.

This clonotype showed up many times. V usage is TRBV12-3 or TRBV12-4 and J usage is TRBJ1-1; D is ambiguous. The CDR3 has 13 amino acids. Deletions cut 4 bases from V and 0 bases from J, with 6 bases between. The CDR3 sequence: CASSSLLNTEAFF. DNA for the CDR3: TGTGCCAGCAGTTCCCTCTTGAACACTGAAGCTTTCTTT.

In this sample, this clonotype turned up many times. The rearrangement links TRBV20-1 to TRBJ1-1, with 7 bases matching TRBD1. Germline-derived CDR1 and CDR2 are DFQATT and SNEGSKA (reference sequence). V lost 2 bases, J lost 11 bases, and 8 bases stayed unmatched. This CDR3 spans 12 amino acids. The CDR3 sequence: CSARRTGSGAFF. The CDR3 DNA follows: TGCAGTGCTAGACGGACAGGAAGTGGGGCTTTCTTT.

The gene calls are TRBV7-2 and TRBJ2-7; tentatively, D is TRBD2 (5 bases). The ends were cut back, 0 bases at V and 1 base at J, with 13 bases in the middle. This CDR3 has 16 residues. Germline values: CDR1 SGHTA, CDR2 FQGNSA. The CDR3 sequence is CASSLARVYWSYEQYF. The CDR3 DNA reads as TGTGCCAGCAGCTTAGCGCGGGTGTATTGGTCCTACGAGCAGTACTTC.

This clonotype appeared a few times. The chain is built from TRBV4-3 and TRBJ2-5; D is unresolved. This CDR3 has 13 residues. Trimming pared 0 bases from V and 4 bases from J, leaving 6 bases between. The V gene's germline CDR1 is LGHNA and CDR2 YSLEER. The DNA of the CDR3 is TGCGCCAGCAGCCAAGATACGTCAGAGACCCAGTACTTC. Translating gives CASSQDTSETQYF.

This clonotype has only a few counts. This rearrangement joins TRBV5-1 to TRBJ2-7; D perhaps matches TRBD1 (6 bases). V was shortened by 5 bases and J by 2 bases, with 20 bases between the two germline ends. Germline assignment: CDR1 SGHRS and CDR2 YFSETQ. The CDR3 has 16 amino acids. The CDR3: CASSPGVTQGTYEQYF. As DNA, the CDR3 is TGCGCCAGCAGTCCCGGGGTGACTCAGGGGACCTACGAGCAGTACTTC.

V usage is TRBV28 and J usage is TRBJ1-5, with D possibly TRBD1 on 5 matching bases. V shed 6 bases and J shed 7 bases, with 13 bases lying between them. The CDR3 runs to 13 residues. Per germline, CDR1 MDHEN and CDR2 SYDVKM. The CDR3 nucleotides are TGTGCCAGCAGGTTCCAGGGTGGACAGCCCCAGCATTTT. Its protein is CASRFQGGQPQHF.